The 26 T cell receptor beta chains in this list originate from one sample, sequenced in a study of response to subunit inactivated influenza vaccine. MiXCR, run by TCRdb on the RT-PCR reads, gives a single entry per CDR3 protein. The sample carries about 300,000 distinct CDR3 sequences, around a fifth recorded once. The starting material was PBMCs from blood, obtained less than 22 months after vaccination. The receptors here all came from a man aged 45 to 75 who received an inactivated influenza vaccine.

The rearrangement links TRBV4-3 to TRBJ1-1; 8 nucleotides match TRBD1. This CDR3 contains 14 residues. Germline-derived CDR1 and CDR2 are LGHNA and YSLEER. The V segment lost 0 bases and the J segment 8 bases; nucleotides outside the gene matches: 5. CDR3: CASSQEDRAAEAFF. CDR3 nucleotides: TGCGCCAGCAGCCAAGAGGACAGGGCGGCGGAAGCTTTCTTT.

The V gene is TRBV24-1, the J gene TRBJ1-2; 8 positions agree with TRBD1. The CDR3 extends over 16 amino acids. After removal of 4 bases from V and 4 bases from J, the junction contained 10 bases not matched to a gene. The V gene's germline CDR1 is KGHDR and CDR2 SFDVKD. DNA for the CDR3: TGTGCCACCAGTGACCCCGGACAGGGCACGCCCTATGGCTACACCTTC. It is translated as CATSDPGQGTPYGYTF.

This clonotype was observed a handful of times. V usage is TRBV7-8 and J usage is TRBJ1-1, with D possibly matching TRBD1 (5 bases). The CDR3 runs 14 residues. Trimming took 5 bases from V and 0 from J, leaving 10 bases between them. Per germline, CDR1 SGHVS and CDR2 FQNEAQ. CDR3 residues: CASSLRQLNTEAFF. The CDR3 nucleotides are TGTGCCAGCAGCCTCCGACAGCTGAACACTGAAGCTTTCTTT.

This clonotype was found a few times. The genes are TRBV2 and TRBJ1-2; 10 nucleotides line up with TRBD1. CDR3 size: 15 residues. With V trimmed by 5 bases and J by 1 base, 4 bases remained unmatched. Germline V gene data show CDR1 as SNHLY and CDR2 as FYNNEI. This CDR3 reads CASSTGTGDNYGYTF. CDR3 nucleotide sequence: TGTGCCAGCAGTACCGGGACAGGGGATAACTATGGCTACACCTTC.

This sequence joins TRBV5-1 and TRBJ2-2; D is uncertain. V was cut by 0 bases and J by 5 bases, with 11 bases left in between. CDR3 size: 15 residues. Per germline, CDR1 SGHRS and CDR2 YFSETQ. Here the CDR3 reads CASSLAGRQTGELFF. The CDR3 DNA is TGCGCCAGCAGCTTGGCCGGGCGGCAAACCGGGGAGCTGTTTTTT.

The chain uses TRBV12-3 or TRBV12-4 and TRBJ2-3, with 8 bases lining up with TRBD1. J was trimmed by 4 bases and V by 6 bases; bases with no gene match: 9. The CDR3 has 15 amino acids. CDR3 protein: CASSHRTGIPDTQYF. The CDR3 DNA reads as TGTGCCAGCAGCCACAGGACAGGGATTCCAGATACGCAGTATTTT.

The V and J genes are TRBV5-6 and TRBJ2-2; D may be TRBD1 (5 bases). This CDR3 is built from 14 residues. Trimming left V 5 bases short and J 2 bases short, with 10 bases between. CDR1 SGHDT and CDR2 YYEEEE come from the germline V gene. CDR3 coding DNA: TGTGCCAGCAGTTTTGGACAAAACACCGGGGAGCTGTTTTTT. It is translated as CASSFGQNTGELFF.

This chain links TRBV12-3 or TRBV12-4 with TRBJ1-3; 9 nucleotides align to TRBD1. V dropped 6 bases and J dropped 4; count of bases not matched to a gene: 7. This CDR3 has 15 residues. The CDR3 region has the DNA TGTGCCAGCAGCCTACAGGGGGCGCGGGGAAACACCATATATTTT. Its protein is CASSLQGARGNTIYF.

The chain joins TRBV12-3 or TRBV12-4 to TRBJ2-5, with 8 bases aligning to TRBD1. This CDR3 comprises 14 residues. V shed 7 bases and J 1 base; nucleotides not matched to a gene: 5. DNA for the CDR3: TGTGCCAGCACCACAGGGGGGTTCCAAGAGACCCAGTACTTC. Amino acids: CASTTGGFQETQYF.

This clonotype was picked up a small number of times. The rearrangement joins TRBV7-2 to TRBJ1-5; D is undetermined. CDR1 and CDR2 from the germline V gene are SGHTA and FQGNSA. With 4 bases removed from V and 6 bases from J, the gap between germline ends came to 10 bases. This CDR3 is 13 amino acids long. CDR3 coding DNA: TGTGCCAGCAGCTCCCTAATACGTCAGCCCCAGCATTTT. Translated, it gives CASSSLIRQPQHF.

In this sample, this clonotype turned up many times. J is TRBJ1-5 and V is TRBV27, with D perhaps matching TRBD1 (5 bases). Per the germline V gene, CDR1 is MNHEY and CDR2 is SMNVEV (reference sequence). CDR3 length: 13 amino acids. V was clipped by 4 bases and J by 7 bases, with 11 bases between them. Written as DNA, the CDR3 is TGTGCCAGCAGTTACGGGGCTGGGCAGCCCCAGCATTTT. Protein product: CASSYGAGQPQHF.

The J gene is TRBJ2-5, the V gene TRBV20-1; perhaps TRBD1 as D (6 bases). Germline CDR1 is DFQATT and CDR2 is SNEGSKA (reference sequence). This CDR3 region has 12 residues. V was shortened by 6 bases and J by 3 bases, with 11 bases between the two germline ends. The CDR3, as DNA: TGCAGTGCCACAGGGTCGGAAGAGACCCAGTACTTC. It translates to CSATGSEETQYF.

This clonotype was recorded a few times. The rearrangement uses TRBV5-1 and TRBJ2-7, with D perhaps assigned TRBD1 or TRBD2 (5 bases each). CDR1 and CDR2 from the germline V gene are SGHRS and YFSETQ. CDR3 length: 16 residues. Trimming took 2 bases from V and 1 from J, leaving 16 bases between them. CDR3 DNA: TGCGCCAGCAGCTTCAACGGGGACGGAGGTTCCTACGAGCAGTACTTC. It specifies CASSFNGDGGSYEQYF.

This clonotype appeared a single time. The chain's CDR3 is CASSLVRTSGNTGELFF. CDR3 nucleotide sequence: TGTGCCAGCAGCTTAGTTCGGACTAGCGGAAACACCGGGGAGCTGTTTTTT. This rearrangement joins TRBV7-9 to TRBJ2-2; TRBD2 matches 10 bases. The CDR3 totals 17 residues. The V gene's germline CDR1 is SEHNR and CDR2 FQNEAQ (reference sequence). The J segment lost 2 bases and the V segment lost 1 base, leaving 4 bases of the junction unmatched.

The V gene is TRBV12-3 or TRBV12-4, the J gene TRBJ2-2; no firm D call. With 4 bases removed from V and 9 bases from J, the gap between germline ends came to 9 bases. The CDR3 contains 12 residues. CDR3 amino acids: CASSSPVRELFF. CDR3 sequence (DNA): TGTGCCAGCAGTTCCCCGGTGAGGGAGCTGTTTTTT.

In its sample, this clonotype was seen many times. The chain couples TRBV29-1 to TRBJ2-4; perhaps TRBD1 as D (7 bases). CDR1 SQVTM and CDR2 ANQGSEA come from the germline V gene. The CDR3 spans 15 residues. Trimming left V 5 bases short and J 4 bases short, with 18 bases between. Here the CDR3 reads CSVSGGIEPKNIQYF. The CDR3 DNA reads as TGCAGCGTTTCAGGGGGGATAGAGCCGAAAAACATTCAGTACTTC.

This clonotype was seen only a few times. The DNA for the CDR3 is TGTGCCAGCTCACCCGGACTGGACACTGAAGCTTTCTTT. Protein sequence: CASSPGLDTEAFF. The J gene is TRBJ1-1, the V gene TRBV18; D remains ambiguous. Germline V gene lookup returns CDR1 KGHSH and CDR2 LQKENI. V shed 3 bases and J shed 3 bases, with 8 bases lying between them. The CDR3 loop spans 13 amino acids.

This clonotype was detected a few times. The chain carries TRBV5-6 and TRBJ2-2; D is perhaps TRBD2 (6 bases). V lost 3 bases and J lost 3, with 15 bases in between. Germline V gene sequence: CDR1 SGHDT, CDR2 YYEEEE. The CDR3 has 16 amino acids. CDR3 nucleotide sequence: TGTGCCAGCAGCTCAAACATGGAGGGATACACCGGGGAGCTGTTTTTT. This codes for CASSSNMEGYTGELFF.

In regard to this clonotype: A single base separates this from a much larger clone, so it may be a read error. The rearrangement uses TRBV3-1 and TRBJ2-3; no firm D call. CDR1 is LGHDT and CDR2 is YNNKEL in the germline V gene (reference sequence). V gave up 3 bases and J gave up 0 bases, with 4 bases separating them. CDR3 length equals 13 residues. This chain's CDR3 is CASSQDSTDTQYF. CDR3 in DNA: TGTGCCAGCAGCCAGGACAGCACAGATACGCAGTATTTT.

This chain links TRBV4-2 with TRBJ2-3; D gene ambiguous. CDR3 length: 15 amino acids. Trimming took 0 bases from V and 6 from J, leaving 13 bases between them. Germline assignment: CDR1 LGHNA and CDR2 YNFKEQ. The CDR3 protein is CASSQDIGNWDTQYF. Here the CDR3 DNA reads TGTGCCAGCAGCCAAGATATAGGAAATTGGGATACGCAGTATTTT.

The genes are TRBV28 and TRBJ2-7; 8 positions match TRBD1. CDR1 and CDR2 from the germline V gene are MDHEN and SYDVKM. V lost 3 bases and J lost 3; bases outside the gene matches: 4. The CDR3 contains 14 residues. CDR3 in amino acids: CASSFGRGLYEQYF. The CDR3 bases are TGTGCCAGCAGTTTTGGCAGGGGGCTCTACGAGCAGTACTTC.

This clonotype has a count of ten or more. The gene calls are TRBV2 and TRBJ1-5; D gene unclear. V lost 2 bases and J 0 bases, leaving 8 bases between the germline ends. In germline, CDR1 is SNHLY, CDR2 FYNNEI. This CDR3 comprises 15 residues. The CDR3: CASSESWYSNQPQHF. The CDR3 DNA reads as TGTGCCAGCAGTGAAAGCTGGTATAGCAATCAGCCCCAGCATTTT.

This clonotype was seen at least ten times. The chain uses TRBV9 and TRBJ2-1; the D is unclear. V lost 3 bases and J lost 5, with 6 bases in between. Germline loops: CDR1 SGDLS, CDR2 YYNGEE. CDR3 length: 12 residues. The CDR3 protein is CASSAHNNEQFF. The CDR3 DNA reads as TGTGCCAGCAGCGCCCATAACAATGAGCAGTTCTTC.

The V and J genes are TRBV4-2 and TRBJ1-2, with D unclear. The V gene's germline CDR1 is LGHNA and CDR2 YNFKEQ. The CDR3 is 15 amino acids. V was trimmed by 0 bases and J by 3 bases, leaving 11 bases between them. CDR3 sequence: CASSQDGRGHYGYTF. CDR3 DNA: TGTGCCAGCAGCCAAGATGGACGGGGTCACTATGGCTACACCTTC.

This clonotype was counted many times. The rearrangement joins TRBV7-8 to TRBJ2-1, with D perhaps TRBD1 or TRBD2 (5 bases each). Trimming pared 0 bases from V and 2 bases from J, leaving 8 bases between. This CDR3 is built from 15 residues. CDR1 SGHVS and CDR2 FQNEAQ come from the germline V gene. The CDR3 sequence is CASSLAGAPYNEQFF. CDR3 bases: TGTGCCAGCAGCTTAGCCGGGGCTCCCTACAATGAGCAGTTCTTC.

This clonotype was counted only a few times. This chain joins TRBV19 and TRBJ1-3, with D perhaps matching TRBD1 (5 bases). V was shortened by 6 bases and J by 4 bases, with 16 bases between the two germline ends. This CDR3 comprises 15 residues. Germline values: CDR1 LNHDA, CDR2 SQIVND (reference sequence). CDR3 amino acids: CASRESSGTGNTIYF. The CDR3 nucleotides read TGTGCCAGTAGGGAGTCATCGGGGACCGGAAACACCATATATTTT.